The present entry profiles one T cell receptor (beta chain) with its context. This clonotype was seen repeatedly, ten times or more. The specificity of this receptor is unknown. It has no much larger one-base neighbor in the sample; base qualities were not kept. The data were obtained in a study of T cells in Graves' hyperthyroidism and ophthalmopathy (dated by TCRdb to about 2019). Concerning the study at large: Peripheral blood was sampled at the time of initial diagnosis, prior to any treatment. A discovery cohort of about 95 patients, 43 with Graves' ophthalmopathy and 55 to 65 with stable Graves' hyperthyroidism, was used to find distinguishing TCR V-J signatures. Prospective prediction of ophthalmopathy was tested in an independent validation cohort consisting of some 20 hyperthyroidism patients and approximately 16 patients who later progressed to ophthalmopathy. The 85 to 100 discovery patients were divided at random into training and test sets in a 7:3 ratio. In addition, the study compared T-cell repertoires in thyroid tissue and in blood from five or six Graves' hyperthyroidism patients. After sampling, hyperthyroidism patients received methimazole starting at 30 mg daily, and ophthalmopathy patients received high-dose intravenous methylprednisolone. The paper describes TCR Vbeta CDR3 sequencing of fewer than 150 peripheral blood samples, made up of about 40 ophthalmopathy patients, over 70 hyperthyroidism patients and 17 progressor patients. The investigation overall reported the following: In validation, the model predicted progression to ophthalmopathy a median of about 6.5 months before onset, with around 70% sensitivity and about 72% specificity. Most expanded thyroid clonotypes (frequency above 0.001) were also found in blood, which suggests that blood repertoires may mirror thyroid immune responses. No statistical method was used to fix the sample size in advance, and group allocation was not hidden from the investigators. In cross-validation, a model built on a 13 V-J signature told ophthalmopathy apart from stable hyperthyroidism with less than 90% sensitivity and 81% to 82% specificity, and in testing the same model reached 80%/75%.

From V the trimming removes 4 bases and from J it removes 6 bases, while the gene matches leave 12 bases of the junction unaccounted for. For CDR1 and CDR2, the germline V gene lists SGDLS and YYNGEE. Including the terminal cysteine and phenylalanine, the CDR3 comprises 15 residues. Only the CDR3 part of the read is kept: 45 bases, read in frame from the first base. Stable Graves' hyperthyroidism was defined as the absence of progression to ophthalmopathy over 18 months of follow-up. Hyperthyroidism patients were aged 18 to 65 years and newly diagnosed, with disease duration of less than 2 months. Exclusion was applied to patients with uncontrolled infections, other autoimmune diseases, pregnancy or lactation. Diagnoses relied on clinical symptoms, serum thyroxine and TRAb, thyroid ultrasound and orbital computed tomography. Ficoll-Paque density gradient centrifugation was used to isolate PBMCs from approximately 10 ml of fresh peripheral blood. Total RNA was extracted with Trizol reagent, and quality was checked on an Agilent 2100 Bioanalyzer.

Amplification of TCR beta CDR3 regions was carried out from RNA transcripts. For the first round of RT-PCR on the TCR CDR3, the HTBI primer set was used together with the Qiagen OneStep RT-PCR kit. A second multiplex PCR round built the libraries, followed by size selection and purification. Paired-end sequencing of the libraries was performed with 100 bp reads on an Illumina HiSeq2000. Per the original workflow: Raw data were processed with SOAPnuke, discarding reads with adapters, uncalled bases, mean Phred below 15, or no exact constant-primer or identifier match. COPE v1.2.5 was used to merge the high-quality paired reads, and each unique nucleotide sequence was defined as a clonotype. MiTCR v1.1 was used to align clonotypes to the IMGT TRBV, TRBD and TRBJ reference segments. The analysis included only V-J combinations with a frequency above 0.0001, which together covered about 99% of the repertoires. A TCS score was defined as the ratio of F50 (clonal expansion) to E x V (chaos), with BLOSUM62-based TCRdist applied between CDR3 peptides within each V-J. Welch's t-statistics and random forest reduced around 510 V-J features to some 14, which were used in a naive Bayes classifier (R e1071). TCRdb passed the public sequencing reads through fastp at Q25 and MiXCR, retaining productive beta sequences. When rows share a CDR3 protein, they turn into one entry using the most common DNA and genes. These V and J calls rely on TCRdb rather than the paper's analysis. The sample includes a few hundred thousand distinct CDR3 sequences, with around 14% observed a single time. The top ten clonotypes cover under 8% of the sample.

Source material: blood. The receptor's source is a woman aged 25 to 39 with Graves' hyperthyroidism. The chain couples TRBV9 to TRBJ1-1; the central 7 bases match TRBD1. The bases read TGTGCCAGCAGCCCCCACCCGGACAGGTTGGCTGAAGCTTTCTTT. Translated, this is CASSPHPDRLAEAFF.